The 15 T cell receptor beta chains in this list originate from one sample, sequenced in a study of blood T cells in healthy people across ages. The second PCR ran about 6 to 12 cycles with a sample-barcoded 5' primer and J-beta primers. MiXCR, run by TCRdb on the 5' RACE reads, gives a single entry per CDR3 protein. The table records just over 800,000 distinct CDR3 sequences, approximately 59% of them present only once. The sample comprised blood. These receptors all stem from a man aged 25 to 40 in good health.

The V and J genes are TRBV6-6 and TRBJ2-7, with 11 bases fitting TRBD1. The germline CDR1 and CDR2 sequences are MNHNY and SVGAGI (reference sequence). The CDR3 consists of 14 residues. V shed 5 bases and J 6 bases; nucleotides not matched to a gene: 6. The CDR3 coding sequence is TGTGCCAGCAGTGGACAGGGGGCTCTGGTCGAGCAGTACTTC. Translating it yields CASSGQGALVEQYF.

The gene calls are TRBV4-3 and TRBJ2-2; perhaps TRBD1 as D (6 bases). The CDR3 extends over 17 amino acids. Per germline, CDR1 LGHNA and CDR2 YSLEER. Trimming removed 0 bases at V and 5 bases at J, with 16 bases between. The chain's CDR3 is CASSQDPGTPSTGELFF. CDR3 sequence (DNA): TGCGCCAGCAGCCAAGACCCCGGGACACCGAGTACCGGGGAGCTGTTTTTT.

This sequence joins TRBV5-1 and TRBJ2-7, with a weak D call TRBD2 (6 bases). This CDR3 spans 14 amino acids. V lost 4 bases to trimming and J lost 3 bases, with 14 bases between them. The germline CDR1 and CDR2 sequences are SGHRS and YFSETQ. CDR3 nucleotides: TGCGCCAGCAGCCACGGGGACTCAGACTACGAGCAGTACTTC. This gives the protein CASSHGDSDYEQYF.

The chain carries TRBV27 and TRBJ2-7; 8 bases map to TRBD2. The CDR3 has 15 residues. Germline values: CDR1 MNHEY, CDR2 SMNVEV (reference sequence). V lost 2 bases, J lost 3 bases, and 6 bases stayed unmatched. The CDR3 reads CASSLQSGGFYEQYF. Written as DNA, the CDR3 is TGTGCCAGCAGTTTACAGAGCGGGGGTTTCTACGAGCAGTACTTC.

CDR3 region: CASSLRPGPYEQYF. The CDR3 DNA sequence: TGTGCCAGCAGCCTACGACCCGGACCCTACGAGCAGTACTTC. The chain recombines TRBV7-2 with TRBJ2-7; no firm D call. CDR1 is SGHTA, CDR2 FQGNSA, per germline. The length of the CDR3 is 14 residues. Trimming shortened V by 5 bases and J by 2 bases, and 13 bases separated the two germline ends.

The rearrangement links TRBV7-2 to TRBJ2-4; 7 bases match TRBD2. V lost 5 bases, J lost 13 bases, and 17 bases stayed unmatched. CDR3 length equals 15 residues. Looked up from germline, CDR1 is SGHTA and CDR2 is FQGNSA. The CDR3 spells CASSPHGGPAGEQYF. The CDR3, as DNA: TGTGCCAGCAGCCCCCATGGCGGCCCTGCGGGGGAGCAGTACTTC.

V gene TRBV7-2 combines with J gene TRBJ2-4; 10 bases match TRBD2. Near its end, the DNA agrees better with TRBJ2-7, so the J call may be wrong. The CDR3 covers 15 residues. CDR1 and CDR2 from the germline V gene are SGHTA and FQGNSA. The CDR3 here is CASSSAGGYLGEQYF. CDR3 in DNA: TGTGCCAGCAGCTCAGCGGGGGGGTACTTGGGCGAGCAGTACTTC.

The V gene is TRBV12-3 or TRBV12-4, the J gene TRBJ1-4; D is unresolved. The ends were cut back, 6 bases at V and 0 bases at J, with 8 bases in the middle. The CDR3 length is 14 residues. CDR3: CASRRATTNEKLFF. The DNA for the CDR3 is TGTGCCAGCAGGAGGGCAACAACTAATGAAAAACTGTTTTTT.

This chain uses TRBV20-1 with TRBJ2-7, with D perhaps assigned TRBD1 or TRBD2 (6 bases each). This CDR3 has 13 residues. The germline CDR1 and CDR2 sequences are DFQATT and SNEGSKA (reference sequence). Trimming left V 3 bases short and J 1 base short, with 10 bases between. CDR3 region: CSASKGGSYEQYF. In nucleotides, the CDR3 is TGCAGTGCTAGTAAAGGGGGGTCCTACGAGCAGTACTTC.

This clonotype was picked up a small number of times. The J gene is TRBJ2-5, the V gene TRBV9; possibly TRBD1 for D (5 bases). V was trimmed by 4 bases and J by 11 bases, leaving 18 bases between them. The CDR3 spans 13 residues. The germline V gene has CDR1 SGDLS and CDR2 YYNGEE. Written as DNA, the CDR3 is TGTGCCAGCAGCCCCGGAACACAGGTTGAGCAGTACTTC. Translation: CASSPGTQVEQYF.

The CDR3 DNA reads as TGTGCCAGCAGTCTGGAATGGGCAGCGCCTTCCTACGAGCAGTACTTC. It specifies CASSLEWAAPSYEQYF. The chain has TRBV7-2 and TRBJ2-4, with D uncertain. The J call is in doubt because the DNA end fits TRBJ2-7 better. The CDR3 spans 16 residues. Germline CDR1 is SGHTA and CDR2 is FQGNSA.

This rearrangement joins TRBV7-2 to TRBJ2-1; tentative D call: TRBD2 (5 bases). V gave up 6 bases and J gave up 8 bases, with 17 bases separating them. The CDR3 length is 14 residues. CDR1 SGHTA and CDR2 FQGNSA come from the germline V gene. CDR3 residues: CASSYGVALDEQFF. The CDR3 nucleotides read TGTGCCAGCAGTTACGGGGTAGCTTTGGATGAGCAGTTCTTC. Based on the CDR3 plus reference TRBV7-2 and TRBJ2-1, the full variable domain is GAGVSQSPSNKVTEKGKDVELRCDPISGHTALYWYRQSLGQGLEFLIYFQGNSAPDKSGLPSDRFSAERTGGSVSTLTIQRTQQEDSAVYLCASSYGVALDEQFFGPGTRLTVL.

In its sample, this clonotype was seen a few times. This chain connects TRBV18 to TRBJ2-3, with a tentative D call TRBD2 (6 bases). This CDR3 comprises 14 residues. V gave up 0 bases and J gave up 6 bases, with 10 bases separating them. Germline assignment: CDR1 KGHSH and CDR2 LQKENI. The DNA for the CDR3 is TGTGCCAGCTCACCACCGCCAGGGAGGGATACGCAGTATTTT. Protein product: CASSPPPGRDTQYF.

The chain employs TRBV4-2 and TRBJ2-3; 11 bases are shared with TRBD2. This CDR3 region has 16 residues. Per the germline V gene, CDR1 is LGHNA and CDR2 is YNFKEQ. V was pared by 2 bases and J by 4 bases, with 5 bases of the junction left unmatched. The CDR3, as DNA: TGTGCCAGCAGCCAATCGGCTAGCGGGGGGTCAGATACGCAGTATTTT. Translated: CASSQSASGGSDTQYF.

A single count supports this clonotype. This chain uses TRBV30 with TRBJ2-2; the match to TRBD1 covers 8 bases. In germline, CDR1 is GTSNPN, CDR2 SVGIG (reference sequence). The CDR3 sequence is 13 residues long. V was pared by 2 bases and J by 7 bases, with 3 bases of the junction left unmatched. Written as DNA, the CDR3 is TGTGCCTGGAGTCCAACAGGGGGCGGGGAGCTGTTTTTT. It encodes CAWSPTGGGELFF.